These 10 T cell receptor beta chains share one sample of origin, sequenced in a study of cytomegalovirus exposure and HLA in healthy donors. The PCR ran on 60 Vbeta and 13 Jbeta primers. Some clones are missing from TCRdb's copy, which holds only in-frame ones; the method was immunoSEQ multiplex PCR. This sample yields approximately 170,000 clones, of which roughly four fifths are seen a single time; 1.5% to 1.8% belongs to the top ten. Material for sequencing was PBMCs. These receptors came from a man aged 40-50 years in good health and CMV-seronegative.

This chain uses TRBV27 with TRBJ1-5, with TRBD1 matching over 8 bases. V was clipped by 5 bases and J by 4 bases; unmatched bases: 10. In germline, CDR1 is MNHEY, CDR2 SMNVEV (reference sequence). CDR3 size: 16 residues. The CDR3 bases are TGTGCCAGCAGTCCCTCACAGGGGGAAGATAATCAGCCCCAGCATTTT. This encodes CASSPSQGEDNQPQHF.

The genes are TRBV6-6 and TRBJ2-5; TRBD2 matches 11 bases. The tail of the sequence fits TRBJ2-7 better, so the J call may be wrong. This CDR3 has 12 amino acids. Germline lookup yields CDR1 MNHNY and CDR2 SVGAGI (reference sequence). The CDR3 nucleotides are TGTGCCAGCAGCCTAGCGGGAGGCGAGCAGTACTTC. The encoded protein is CASSLAGGEQYF.

V and J are TRBV25-1 and TRBJ2-7; TRBD1 aligns across 8 bases. The CDR3 runs 14 residues. Germline lookup yields CDR1 MGHDK and CDR2 SYGVNS. The V and J ends lost 0 bases and 7 bases, in that order; junction bases with no gene match: 5. CDR3 DNA: TGTGCCAGCAGTGAATATGCCAGGGGGCTTGAGCAGTACTTC. Translation: CASSEYARGLEQYF.

There are a few counts of this clone. The chain employs TRBV6-1 and TRBJ1-5; D is uncertain. The CDR3 has 13 amino acids. Germline assignment: CDR1 MNHNS and CDR2 SASEGT. Trimming pared 5 bases from V and 7 bases from J, leaving 12 bases between. The CDR3 is CASSPPAVQPQHF. The CDR3 DNA follows: TGTGCCAGCAGTCCACCGGCGGTCCAGCCCCAGCATTTT.

This rearrangement joins TRBV7-2 to TRBJ1-2; D gene ambiguous. The CDR3 runs to 16 residues. Trimming stripped 2 bases from V and 5 bases from J, with 18 bases between. Germline CDR1 reads SGHTA; CDR2 reads FQGNSA. In DNA, the CDR3 is TGTGCCAGCAGCTTATACGTTACCAGCGGTCCATATGGCTACACCTTC. Translated: CASSLYVTSGPYGYTF.

The chain has TRBV6-1 and TRBJ2-1, with TRBD2 identical over 7 bases. In germline, CDR1 is MNHNS, CDR2 SASEGT. V lost 6 bases to trimming and J lost 6 bases; unmatched junction nucleotides: 11. The CDR3 runs to 15 residues. The chain's CDR3 is CASRGSGGSINEQFF. CDR3 nucleotides: TGTGCCAGCAGGGGCTCCGGCGGGAGCATCAATGAGCAGTTCTTC.

A remark on this clone: Germline is not matched at one junction end, which may reflect a read error. The genes are TRBV6-1 and TRBJ2-6; a weak D match, TRBD2 (6 bases). The CDR3 totals 17 residues. Germline V CDR1 and CDR2: MNHNS, SASEGT. This chain's CDR3 is CASSDGGLYSGANGLTF. CDR3 DNA: TGTGCCAGCAGTGACGGGGGACTCTACTCTGGGGCCAACGGCCTGACTTTC.

V and J are TRBV28 and TRBJ2-7; unclear D gene. CDR1 MDHEN and CDR2 SYDVKM come from the germline V gene. The CDR3 runs to 14 residues. Trimming shortened V by 2 bases and J by 3 bases, and 11 bases separated the two germline ends. The CDR3 spells CASSLLQARYEQYF. Written as DNA, the CDR3 is TGTGCCAGCAGTTTACTGCAGGCGCGCTACGAGCAGTACTTC.

This clone turned up a few times. The chain uses TRBV9 and TRBJ2-1; no clear D. CDR3 size: 17 residues. Germline loops: CDR1 SGDLS, CDR2 YYNGEE. V was pared by 4 bases and J by 0 bases, with 17 bases between. The DNA of the CDR3 is TGTGCCAGCAGCCTACTCCCAGAGCGCCTCTCCTACAATGAGCAGTTCTTC. It is translated as CASSLLPERLSYNEQFF.

The rearrangement uses TRBV6-1 and TRBJ1-2; TRBD1 agrees at 8 bases. The CDR3 covers 16 residues. The germline V gene encodes CDR1 MNHNS and CDR2 SASEGT. After removal of 0 bases from V and 6 bases from J, the junction contained 9 bases not matched to a gene. CDR3 sequence: CASSEALQGALDGYTF. In DNA, the CDR3 is TGTGCCAGCAGTGAAGCCCTCCAGGGGGCGTTGGATGGCTACACCTTC.